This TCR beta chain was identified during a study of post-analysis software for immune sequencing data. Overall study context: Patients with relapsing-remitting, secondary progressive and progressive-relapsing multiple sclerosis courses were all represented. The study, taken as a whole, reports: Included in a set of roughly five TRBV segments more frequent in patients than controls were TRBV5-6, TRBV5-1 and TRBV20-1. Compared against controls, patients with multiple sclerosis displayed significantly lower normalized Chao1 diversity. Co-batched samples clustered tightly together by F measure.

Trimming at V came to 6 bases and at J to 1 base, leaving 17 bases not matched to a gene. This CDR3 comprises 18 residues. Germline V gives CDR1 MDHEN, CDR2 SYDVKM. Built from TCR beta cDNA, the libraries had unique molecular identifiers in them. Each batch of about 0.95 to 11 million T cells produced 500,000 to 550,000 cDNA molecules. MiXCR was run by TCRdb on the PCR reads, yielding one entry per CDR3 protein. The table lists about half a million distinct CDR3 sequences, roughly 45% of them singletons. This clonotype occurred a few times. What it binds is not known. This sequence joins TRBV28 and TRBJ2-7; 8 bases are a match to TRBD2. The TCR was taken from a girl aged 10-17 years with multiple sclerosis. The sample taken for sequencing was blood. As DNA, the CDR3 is TGTGCCAGCAGCTCCCGGGTGATAGCGGGACACCATTCCTACGAGCAGTACTTC. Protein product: CASSSRVIAGHHSYEQYF.